The 31 T cell receptor beta chains reported below all come from one sample, sequenced in a study of T cells in localized non-small cell lung cancer. TCRdb keeps only in-frame clones here, not all; method: immunoSEQ multiplex PCR. The sample has some 51,000 clones, approximately 90% seen once. This specimen consisted of peripheral blood, obtained before any cancer treatment. These receptors all come from a woman aged 35-70 years with stage I lung adenocarcinoma.

This clone rates as medium-sized (0.01 to 0.1%). The chain uses TRBV7-6 and TRBJ1-5; D is possibly TRBD1 (5 bases). This CDR3 spans 21 amino acids. The V gene's germline CDR1 is SGHVS and CDR2 FNYEAQ. V dropped 3 bases and J dropped 0 bases, with 27 bases sitting between them. The CDR3 nucleotides are TGTGCCAGCAGCTTCATGAGGAGAGGTAAGCTCAGGGTATATAGCAATCAGCCCCAGCATTTT. Translated: CASSFMRRGKLRVYSNQPQHF.

This clone was detected a few times. The chain links TRBV7-9 to TRBJ1-2, with D perhaps matching TRBD1 (5 bases). The germline V and J ends were trimmed by 3 bases and 4 bases, with 9 bases remaining between them. CDR1 and CDR2 (germline): SEHNR, FQNEAQ (reference sequence). This CDR3 spans 13 amino acids. The chain's CDR3 is CASSLDTLYGYTF. In DNA, the CDR3 is TGTGCCAGCAGCTTGGACACCCTCTATGGCTACACCTTC. The variable domain in full, with the rest retrieved from reference TRBV7-9 and TRBJ1-2, is DTGVSQNPRHKITKRGQNVTFRCDPISEHNRLYWYRQTLGQGPEFLTYFQNEAQLEKSRLLSDRFSAERPKGSFSTLEIQRTEQGDSAMYLCASSLDTLYGYTFGSGTRLTVV.

This sequence joins TRBV10-3 and TRBJ1-1; D not resolved. The V end lost 0 bases, the J end lost 0 bases, and 8 bases lay between the germline ends. Per the germline V gene, CDR1 is ENHRY and CDR2 is SYGVKD. The CDR3 runs 15 residues. CDR3 residues: CAISESGQMNTEAFF. The CDR3 DNA reads as TGTGCCATCAGTGAGTCGGGTCAGATGAACACTGAAGCTTTCTTT.

The chain links TRBV21-1 to TRBJ2-3; the D call of TRBD1 is as the table states it, not checked on the DNA. TRBV21-1 is a documented pseudogene. The CDR3 is 14 amino acids. CDR3 protein: CASSLRQGTDTQYF. CDR3 nucleotides: TGTGCCAGCAGCTTACGACAGGGAACAGATACGCAGTATTTT.

The CDR3 DNA is TGTGCCAGCAGCCCGCGGGACAGGGTTAACACAGATACGCAGTATTTT. Protein product: CASSPRDRVNTDTQYF. The rearrangement joins TRBV7-2 to TRBJ2-3; TRBD1 matches 9 bases. The CDR3 runs 16 residues. Germline lookup yields CDR1 SGHTA and CDR2 FQGNSA. After removal of 5 bases from V and 2 bases from J, the junction contained 8 bases not matched to a gene.

This clone was detected a few times. The rearrangement uses TRBV2 and TRBJ1-1, with 8 bases fitting TRBD1. The CDR3 is 13 amino acids. V shed 6 bases, J shed 5 bases, and the junction held 5 bases outside the gene matches. The V gene's germline CDR1 is SNHLY and CDR2 FYNNEI. The CDR3 region is CASSIRTGTEAFF. The CDR3 region has the DNA TGTGCCAGCAGCATACGGACAGGGACTGAAGCTTTCTTT.

This chain uses TRBV10-2 with TRBJ1-2; TRBD1 aligns across 11 bases. CDR3 length: 15 amino acids. V was pared by 2 bases and J by 4 bases, with 3 bases of the junction left unmatched. Germline CDR1 and CDR2: WSHSY and SAAADI. CDR3 in DNA: TGCGCCAGCAGTGAGACCGGGACAGGGGGCTATGGCTACACCTTC. This codes for CASSETGTGGYGYTF.

V usage is TRBV14 and J usage is TRBJ2-7; D gene uncertain. Germline V gene sequence: CDR1 SGHDN, CDR2 FVKESK. Trimming left V 5 bases short and J 3 bases short, with 5 bases between. The CDR3 loop spans 11 amino acids. CDR3 sequence (DNA): TGTGCCAGCAGCGCTCACTACGAGCAGTACTTC. Protein: CASSAHYEQYF.

The chain recombines TRBV30 with TRBJ2-5; no clear D. Germline V gives CDR1 GTSNPN, CDR2 SVGIG (reference sequence). The CDR3 totals 11 residues. The ends were cut back, 0 bases at V and 5 bases at J, with 4 bases in the middle. DNA for the CDR3: TGTGCCTGGAGTGTCCGGGAGACCCAGTACTTC. Protein: CAWSVRETQYF.

This CDR3 reads CASSIMTGGTEAFF. The CDR3 coding sequence is TGTGCCAGTAGTATAATGACAGGGGGCACTGAAGCTTTCTTT. V and J are TRBV19 and TRBJ1-1, with 9 bases lining up with TRBD1. This CDR3 contains 14 residues. Germline trimming cut 2 bases from V and 4 bases from J; bases unmatched to any gene: 2. Germline-derived CDR1 and CDR2 are LNHDA and SQIVND (reference sequence).

This sequence joins TRBV27 and TRBJ2-5; D perhaps matches TRBD2 (5 bases). The V end was cut by 4 bases, the J end by 2 bases, with 17 bases between. The V gene's germline CDR1 is MNHEY and CDR2 SMNVEV (reference sequence). This CDR3 has 16 residues. Here the CDR3 DNA reads TGTGCCAGCAGTTCCGACGGGTACGGGGAACAAGAGACCCAGTACTTC. As protein: CASSSDGYGEQETQYF.

V is TRBV7-9 and J is TRBJ1-2; D call uncertain. The CDR3 covers 14 residues. Trimming pared 1 base from V and 3 bases from J, leaving 9 bases between. Germline CDR1 reads SEHNR; CDR2 reads FQNEAQ (reference sequence). The CDR3 DNA sequence: TGTGCCAGCAGCTTAGAGGGTCGATACTATGGCTACACCTTC. Translation gives CASSLEGRYYGYTF.

The chain employs TRBV2 and TRBJ2-5, with D unclear. V was trimmed by 2 bases and J by 1 base, leaving 8 bases between them. Germline CDR1 and CDR2: SNHLY and FYNNEI. CDR3 size: 14 residues. The CDR3 sequence: CASSERWSQETQYF. The CDR3 DNA reads TGTGCCAGCAGTGAACGATGGTCCCAAGAGACCCAGTACTTC.

This chain links TRBV7-2 with TRBJ2-7, with 7 bases lining up with TRBD1. V was pared by 6 bases and J by 4 bases, with 9 bases of the junction left unmatched. Germline V gene data show CDR1 as SGHTA and CDR2 as FQGNSA. This CDR3 has 14 amino acids. The CDR3 loop is CASSSSGTDYEQYF. CDR3 bases: TGTGCCAGCAGTTCGTCCGGGACAGATTACGAGCAGTACTTC.

This clone was picked up one time. This chain joins TRBV15 and TRBJ2-7; 7 bases match TRBD1. V lost 1 base, J lost 2 bases, and 5 bases stayed unmatched. This CDR3 spans 15 amino acids. Per germline, CDR1 LNHNV and CDR2 YYDKDF (reference sequence). CDR3 sequence (DNA): TGTGCCACCAGCAGAGGACAGGGCTCTCCCTACGAGCAGTACTTC. Translation gives CATSRGQGSPYEQYF. Drawing the rest from reference TRBV15 and TRBJ2-7, the complete variable domain is DAMVIQNPRYQVTQFGKPVTLSCSQTLNHNVMYWYQQKSSQAPKLLFHYYDKDFNNEADTPDNFQSRRPNTSFCFLDIRSPGLGDTAMYLCATSRGQGSPYEQYFGPGTRLTVT.

The chain is built from TRBV4-3 and TRBJ2-3, with D unclear. This CDR3 is built from 14 residues. V lost 3 bases to trimming and J lost 2 bases, with 9 bases between them. The germline CDR1 and CDR2 sequences are LGHNA and YSLEER. CDR3 region: CASSQGLNTDTQYF. DNA of the CDR3: TGCGCCAGCAGCCAGGGCCTAAACACAGATACGCAGTATTTT.

J is TRBJ1-5 and V is TRBV7-9; a possible D gene is TRBD1 (5 bases). V lost 2 bases and J lost 0, with 14 bases in between. Germline V lookup: CDR1 SEHNR, CDR2 FQNEAQ (reference sequence). This CDR3 has 17 amino acids. Here the CDR3 DNA reads TGTGCCAGCAGCTTACACCAGGGAAGCTATAGCAATCAGCCCCAGCATTTT. Translated: CASSLHQGSYSNQPQHF.

CDR3 sequence (DNA): TGTGCCACCCGGGACCCCGGTAATGAAAAACTGTTTTTT. Residues: CATRDPGNEKLFF. This chain links TRBV19 with TRBJ1-4; D is possibly TRBD1 (5 bases). Trimming took off 10 bases at V and 4 bases at J, with 13 bases between the two ends. This CDR3 comprises 13 residues. Germline CDR1 LNHDA, CDR2 SQIVND (reference sequence). The full variable domain, completed using reference TRBV19 and TRBJ1-4, is DGGITQSPKYLFRKEGQNVTLSCEQNLNHDAMYWYRQDPGQGLRLIYYSQIVNDFQKGDIAEGYSVSREKKESFPLTVTSAQKNPTAFYLCATRDPGNEKLFFGSGTQLSVL.

The V call is TRBV11-2, the J call TRBJ1-5; D is ambiguous. CDR1 and CDR2 from the germline V gene are SGHAT and FQNNGV. V dropped 1 base and J dropped 7 bases, with 8 bases sitting between them. There are 13 residues in the CDR3. The CDR3 loop is CASSLGTFQPQHF. The CDR3 DNA follows: TGTGCCAGCAGCTTAGGAACATTCCAGCCCCAGCATTTT.

The gene calls are TRBV7-9 and TRBJ1-3, with 7 bases that match TRBD1. With 4 bases clipped from V and 0 bases from J, the junction kept 0 bases outside the gene matches. The CDR3 is 14 residues long. From germline, CDR1 is SEHNR and CDR2 FQNEAQ (reference sequence). Here the CDR3 DNA reads TGTGCCAGCAGCTGGGACAGCTCTGGAAACACCATATATTTT. As protein: CASSWDSSGNTIYF.

The V call is TRBV5-1, the J call TRBJ1-5, with 12 nucleotides matching TRBD1. This CDR3 is built from 15 residues. Germline V lookup: CDR1 SGHRS, CDR2 YFSETQ. With V trimmed by 4 bases and J by 6 bases, 5 bases remained unmatched. CDR3 DNA: TGCGCCAGCAGCCCCGGGACAGGGGGCAGTCAGCCCCAGCATTTT. Translation: CASSPGTGGSQPQHF.

The rearrangement uses TRBV25-1 and TRBJ1-1, with a possible D match to TRBD1 (6 bases). The CDR3 is 12 residues long. The V gene lost 7 bases and the J gene lost 1 base, with 7 bases spanning the gap. CDR1 is MGHDK and CDR2 is SYGVNS in the germline V gene. The CDR3 nucleotides read TGTGCCAGCAAACAGGGGAACACTGAAGCTTTCTTT. This codes for CASKQGNTEAFF.

J is TRBJ1-2 and V is TRBV18; 7 nucleotides match TRBD1. The ends lost 3 bases at V and 6 bases at J; junction bases unmatched: 7. Germline CDR1 reads KGHSH; CDR2 reads LQKENI. The CDR3 is made up of 14 amino acids. The CDR3 sequence is CASSPEKGAHGYTF. CDR3 coding DNA: TGTGCCAGCTCACCGGAAAAGGGGGCGCATGGCTACACCTTC.

This chain joins TRBV28 and TRBJ1-2, with 7 bases lining up with TRBD1. The CDR3 is 15 amino acids. J gave up 4 bases and V 7 bases, and 12 bases lay outside the gene matches. Germline values: CDR1 MDHEN, CDR2 SYDVKM. CDR3 loop: CASTLGQDGAYGYTF. The DNA of the CDR3 is TGTGCCAGCACCCTCGGACAGGACGGGGCCTATGGCTACACCTTC.

The chain recombines TRBV10-3 with TRBJ1-1; D remains ambiguous. In germline, CDR1 is ENHRY, CDR2 SYGVKD. V lost 8 bases and J lost 0, with 10 bases in between. This CDR3 is 13 amino acids long. This chain's CDR3 is CAILPDMNTEAFF. DNA for the CDR3: TGTGCCATCCTCCCAGACATGAACACTGAAGCTTTCTTT.

This chain links TRBV6-5 with TRBJ2-7; 9 bases agree with TRBD2. In germline, CDR1 is MNHEY, CDR2 SVGAGI. The CDR3 consists of 15 residues. V shed 0 bases and J 6 bases; nucleotides not matched to a gene: 6. The CDR3 spells CASSYSSSGASEQYF. For the CDR3, the DNA is TGTGCCAGCAGTTACTCTTCTAGCGGGGCTTCCGAGCAGTACTTC.

V is TRBV9 and J is TRBJ1-1, with D unresolved. The germline V and J ends were trimmed by 3 bases and 7 bases, with 10 bases remaining between them. CDR1 and CDR2 (germline): SGDLS, YYNGEE. This CDR3 has 12 residues. The CDR3 spells CASSAEFDEAFF. DNA of the CDR3: TGTGCCAGCAGCGCGGAGTTTGATGAAGCTTTCTTT. The complete variable domain, with remaining parts taken from reference TRBV9 and TRBJ1-1, reads DSGVTQTPKHLITATGQRVTLRCSPRSGDLSVYWYQQSLDQGLQFLIQYYNGEERAKGNILERFSAQQFPDLHSELNLSSLELGDSALYFCASSAEFDEAFFGQGTRLTVV.

This sequence joins TRBV5-5 and TRBJ1-3; D unresolved. The CDR3 spans 15 residues. Germline loops: CDR1 SGHKS, CDR2 YYEKEE (reference sequence). Trimming cost V 0 bases and J 0 bases, with 7 bases left between them. CDR3 DNA: TGTGCCAGCAGCTTGGCAGTCCTCTCTGGAAACACCATATATTTT. This codes for CASSLAVLSGNTIYF. The full variable domain, completed using reference TRBV5-5 and TRBJ1-3, is DAGVTQSPTHLIKTRGQQVTLRCSPISGHKSVSWYQQVLGQGPQFIFQYYEKEERGRGNFPDRFSARQFPNYSSELNVNALLLGDSALYLCASSLAVLSGNTIYFGEGSWLTVV.

The chain carries TRBV4-3 and TRBJ2-3; 7 bases are shared with TRBD1. Trimming at V came to 4 bases and at J to 0 bases, leaving 13 bases not matched to a gene. There are 18 residues in the CDR3. The V gene's germline CDR1 is LGHNA and CDR2 YSLEER. CDR3 coding DNA: TGCGCCAGCAGCCCGGACCTCGGGACAGCCACTAGCACAGATACGCAGTATTTT. It encodes CASSPDLGTATSTDTQYF.

The rearrangement uses TRBV5-6 and TRBJ1-5, with TRBD1 matching over 8 bases. V trimming: 0 bases; J trimming: 10 bases; junction bases outside the gene matches: 15. The CDR3 has 17 residues. Germline V CDR1 and CDR2: SGHDT, YYEEEE. The CDR3 is CASSLGPSGTGPEPQHF. CDR3 coding DNA: TGTGCCAGCAGCTTGGGACCCTCCGGGACAGGCCCCGAACCCCAGCATTTT.

The chain joins TRBV4-3 to TRBJ2-2; 12 bases agree with TRBD2. The CDR3 runs 16 residues. In germline, CDR1 is LGHNA, CDR2 YSLEER. Germline trimming cut 4 bases from V and 4 bases from J; bases unmatched to any gene: 4. CDR3 nucleotide sequence: TGCGCCAGCAGCCCTAGCGGGGGGGCGGTCACCGGGGAGCTGTTTTTT. As protein: CASSPSGGAVTGELFF.